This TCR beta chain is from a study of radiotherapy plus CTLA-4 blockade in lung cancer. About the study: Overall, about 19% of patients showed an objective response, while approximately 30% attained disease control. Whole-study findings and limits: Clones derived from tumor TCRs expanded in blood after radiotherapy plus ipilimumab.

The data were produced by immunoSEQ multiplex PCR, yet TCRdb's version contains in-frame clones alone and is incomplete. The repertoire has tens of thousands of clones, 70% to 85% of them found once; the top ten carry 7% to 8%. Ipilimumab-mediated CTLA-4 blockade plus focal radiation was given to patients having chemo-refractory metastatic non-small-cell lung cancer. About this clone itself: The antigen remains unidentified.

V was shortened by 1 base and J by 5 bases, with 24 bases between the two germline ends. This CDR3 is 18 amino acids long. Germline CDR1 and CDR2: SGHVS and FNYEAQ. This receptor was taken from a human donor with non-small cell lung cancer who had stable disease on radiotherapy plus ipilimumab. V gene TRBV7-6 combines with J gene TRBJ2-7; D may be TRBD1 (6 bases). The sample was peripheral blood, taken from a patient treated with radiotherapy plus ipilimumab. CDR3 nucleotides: TGTGCCAGCAGCTTAGATCCACGAAAAACCGGGACACAGGACGAGCAGTACTTC. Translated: CASSLDPRKTGTQDEQYF.